One and the same sample provided the 23 T cell receptor beta chains below, sequenced in a study of T cell responses to AZD1222 COVID-19 vaccine. The assay was immunoSEQ multiplex PCR, and TCRdb's table has in-frame clones only and misses some. The sample yields approximately 120,000 clones, about 90% seen once. Sequenced here: peripheral blood, sampled on day 0 of AZD1222 vaccination. Receptor source: an adult in good health.

The chain is built from TRBV29-1 and TRBJ2-3, with D maybe TRBD1 (6 bases). This CDR3 is 14 amino acids long. Germline CDR1 SQVTM, CDR2 ANQGSEA. V shed 4 bases and J shed 2 bases, with 13 bases lying between them. In DNA, the CDR3 is TGCAGCGTTGTAAGGGACACTTACACAGATACGCAGTATTTT. Its protein is CSVVRDTYTDTQYF.

This chain connects TRBV24-1 to TRBJ1-2; no clear D. Germline V gene lookup returns CDR1 KGHDR and CDR2 SFDVKD. Deletions cut 4 bases from V and 6 bases from J, with 8 bases between. This CDR3 contains 12 residues. CDR3 bases: TGTGCCACCAGTGACCCAAGGGATGGCTACACCTTC. Protein sequence: CATSDPRDGYTF.

The chain employs TRBV7-9 and TRBJ2-7; the D gene is possibly TRBD2 (5 bases). Trimming took off 5 bases at V and 0 bases at J, with 11 bases between the two ends. Looked up from germline, CDR1 is SEHNR and CDR2 is FQNEAQ (reference sequence). CDR3 length: 14 residues. CDR3 in amino acids: CASSPKEGSYEQYF. In nucleotides, the CDR3 is TGTGCCAGCAGCCCAAAAGAGGGCTCCTACGAGCAGTACTTC.

The rearrangement links TRBV7-2 to TRBJ2-1; TRBD1 agrees at 7 bases. The J segment lost 4 bases and the V segment lost 1 base, leaving 7 bases of the junction unmatched. CDR3 length: 16 amino acids. Germline CDR1 SGHTA, CDR2 FQGNSA. CDR3 nucleotides: TGTGCCAGCAGCTTAGGTGGGACAGTCGTTTACAATGAGCAGTTCTTC. It encodes CASSLGGTVVYNEQFF. Full variable domain (missing parts from reference TRBV7-2 and TRBJ2-1): GAGVSQSPSNKVTEKGKDVELRCDPISGHTALYWYRQSLGQGLEFLIYFQGNSAPDKSGLPSDRFSAERTGGSVSTLTIQRTQQEDSAVYLCASSLGGTVVYNEQFFGPGTRLTVL.

DNA for the CDR3: TGTGCCAGCAGTTTAACGTCCCAGGGGCGCGTTGGCTACACCTTC. It encodes CASSLTSQGRVGYTF. This chain connects TRBV27 to TRBJ1-2; D is perhaps TRBD1 (6 bases). CDR1 MNHEY and CDR2 SMNVEV come from the germline V gene (reference sequence). This CDR3 is built from 15 residues. Deletions cut 2 bases from V and 7 bases from J, with 17 bases between.

This chain links TRBV7-9 with TRBJ2-3, with 7 bases lining up with TRBD1. The CDR3 covers 15 residues. V shed 3 bases and J 0 bases; nucleotides not matched to a gene: 3. Germline V CDR1 and CDR2: SEHNR, FQNEAQ (reference sequence). In nucleotides, the CDR3 is TGTGCCAGCAGCTTGAGGGGGCAAAGCACAGATACGCAGTATTTT. Translating it yields CASSLRGQSTDTQYF. Combining the CDR3 with reference TRBV7-9 and TRBJ2-3 gives the whole variable domain DTGVSQNPRHKITKRGQNVTFRCDPISEHNRLYWYRQTLGQGPEFLTYFQNEAQLEKSRLLSDRFSAERPKGSFSTLEIQRTEQGDSAMYLCASSLRGQSTDTQYFGPGTRLTVL.

This clone was counted between two and nine times. The chain joins TRBV7-2 to TRBJ2-5; D gene ambiguous. Deletions cut 1 base from V and 0 bases from J, with 9 bases between. The CDR3 sequence is 15 residues long. CDR1 and CDR2 (germline): SGHTA, FQGNSA. CDR3 loop: CASSLVGQNQETQYF. The CDR3 bases are TGTGCCAGCAGCTTAGTAGGGCAGAACCAAGAGACCCAGTACTTC.

The chain has TRBV28 and TRBJ2-5; the D is unclear. This CDR3 spans 13 amino acids. V was trimmed by 5 bases and J by 8 bases, leaving 15 bases between them. Germline V gene data show CDR1 as MDHEN and CDR2 as SYDVKM. The CDR3 DNA follows: TGTGCCAGCAGTCCACGCGTACATCTTACCCAGTACTTC. Its translation is CASSPRVHLTQYF.

The chain uses TRBV21-1 and TRBJ1-1. TRBV21-1 is noted as a pseudogene. This CDR3 has 11 amino acids. In DNA form, the CDR3 reads TGTGCCAGCAGCAGGGGGACTGAAGCTTTCTTT. Its translation is CASSRGTEAFF.

The chain recombines TRBV27 with TRBJ2-7; D is possibly TRBD1 (6 bases). Germline V gives CDR1 MNHEY, CDR2 SMNVEV (reference sequence). Deletions cut 6 bases from V and 4 bases from J, with 7 bases between. The CDR3 covers 11 residues. The CDR3 spells CASSRGYEQYF. The CDR3 DNA is TGTGCCAGCAGCAGGGGTTACGAGCAGTACTTC.

V and J are TRBV16 and TRBJ1-1; 9 nucleotides line up with TRBD1. Germline V gene lookup returns CDR1 KGHSY and CDR2 FQNENV. V dropped 0 bases and J dropped 3; count of bases not matched to a gene: 5. The CDR3 covers 16 residues. This chain's CDR3 is CASSQSTGGRDTEAFF. CDR3 nucleotides: TGTGCCAGCAGCCAATCGACAGGGGGTAGGGACACTGAAGCTTTCTTT.

This chain links TRBV6-5 with TRBJ1-5; D possibly corresponds to TRBD1 (5 bases). V was cut by 5 bases and J by 6 bases, with 11 bases left in between. The CDR3 extends over 13 amino acids. Germline CDR1 reads MNHEY; CDR2 reads SVGAGI. In DNA form, the CDR3 reads TGTGCCAGCAGTCAGGGCGGGGCTCAGCCCCAGCATTTT. It is translated as CASSQGGAQPQHF.

The chain couples TRBV15 to TRBJ2-7, with 8 positions matching TRBD2. The CDR3 is 15 amino acids. V was clipped by 0 bases and J by 2 bases; unmatched bases: 3. Germline V CDR1 and CDR2: LNHNV, YYDKDF (reference sequence). This chain's CDR3 is CATSRDREGTYEQYF. In DNA form, the CDR3 reads TGTGCCACCAGCAGAGATCGGGAGGGAACCTACGAGCAGTACTTC.

This sequence joins TRBV28 and TRBJ1-3; D is unclear. This CDR3 is 15 amino acids long. The V gene's germline CDR1 is MDHEN and CDR2 SYDVKM. Trimming shortened V by 7 bases and J by 4 bases, and 17 bases separated the two germline ends. The CDR3 coding sequence is TGTGCCAGCAAAGGCGGGCCGTCACCGGGAAACACCATATATTTT. The encoded protein is CASKGGPSPGNTIYF. Full variable domain (outside the CDR3, taken from reference TRBV28 and TRBJ1-3): DVKVTQSSRYLVKRTGEKVFLECVQDMDHENMFWYRQDPGLGLRLIYFSYDVKMKEKGDIPEGYSVSREKKERFSLILESASTNQTSMYLCASKGGPSPGNTIYFGEGSWLTVV.

The genes are TRBV7-9 and TRBJ1-2, with 8 bases matching TRBD1. Trimming at V came to 1 base and at J to 1 base, leaving 2 bases not matched to a gene. The CDR3 length is 15 residues. Germline loops: CDR1 SEHNR, CDR2 FQNEAQ (reference sequence). The DNA for the CDR3 is TGTGCCAGCAGCTTAGTCGACAGGGGTAACTATGGCTACACCTTC. Protein: CASSLVDRGNYGYTF.

The chain carries TRBV18 and TRBJ2-3, with D uncertain. The CDR3 is 16 amino acids. Deletions cut 3 bases from V and 0 bases from J, with 13 bases between. Germline V gene sequence: CDR1 KGHSH, CDR2 LQKENI. The CDR3 DNA is TGTGCCAGCTCACCCAACGACGGTTTAAGCACAGATACGCAGTATTTT. Translated: CASSPNDGLSTDTQYF. Combining the CDR3 with reference TRBV18 and TRBJ2-3 gives the whole variable domain NAGVMQNPRHLVRRRGQEARLRCSPMKGHSHVYWYRQLPEEGLKFMVYLQKENIIDESGMPKERFSAEFPKEGPSILRIQQVVRGDSAAYFCASSPNDGLSTDTQYFGPGTRLTVL.

This sequence joins TRBV5-1 and TRBJ2-5; perhaps TRBD1 as D (5 bases). The CDR3 spans 13 residues. Trimming left V 4 bases short and J 3 bases short, with 10 bases between. Germline CDR1 and CDR2: SGHRS and YFSETQ. CDR3 residues: CASSKGVEETQYF. CDR3 sequence (DNA): TGCGCCAGCAGCAAAGGGGTAGAAGAGACCCAGTACTTC.

J is TRBJ1-5 and V is TRBV29-1; TRBD1 aligns across 8 bases. The CDR3 sequence is 14 residues long. Germline CDR1 is SQVTM and CDR2 is ANQGSEA. The trim removed 4 bases at V and 0 bases at J, leaving 2 bases unmatched. The CDR3 DNA reads as TGCAGCGTTGGGGGACAGGATAGCAATCAGCCCCAGCATTTT. Protein: CSVGGQDSNQPQHF.

This clone has only one observation. The chain uses TRBV27 and TRBJ1-2, with a tentative D call TRBD1 (6 bases). Per the germline V gene, CDR1 is MNHEY and CDR2 is SMNVEV (reference sequence). CDR3 size: 13 residues. The V end was cut by 3 bases, the J end by 7 bases, with 12 bases between. CDR3: CASSFSGGVGYTF. The CDR3 bases are TGTGCCAGCAGTTTTTCCGGGGGCGTTGGCTACACCTTC.

The chain links TRBV5-1 to TRBJ1-2; 7 bases are shared with TRBD1. Losses at the gene ends were 4 bases for V and 1 base for J; bases not matched to a gene: 7. The CDR3 has 15 residues. The germline CDR1 and CDR2 sequences are SGHRS and YFSETQ. CDR3 sequence (DNA): TGCGCCAGCAGCATATCGGGACAGAATAACTATGGCTACACCTTC. Protein product: CASSISGQNNYGYTF.

This clone was counted between two and nine times. J is TRBJ1-4 and V is TRBV18; D call uncertain. Trimming took 4 bases from V and 15 from J, leaving 18 bases between them. Germline V lookup: CDR1 KGHSH, CDR2 LQKENI. This CDR3 is 13 amino acids long. In nucleotides, the CDR3 is TGTGCCAGCTCACTTACCGTCGACTCTCCGGTGTTTTTT. Amino acids: CASSLTVDSPVFF. Using reference TRBV18 and TRBJ1-4 for the parts outside the CDR3, the full variable domain is NAGVMQNPRHLVRRRGQEARLRCSPMKGHSHVYWYRQLPEEGLKFMVYLQKENIIDESGMPKERFSAEFPKEGPSILRIQQVVRGDSAAYFCASSLTVDSPVFFGSGTQLSVL.

To note about this clone: An end of the junction does not agree with germline; a read error may underlie this. J is TRBJ2-5 and V is TRBV6-4, with D possibly called TRBD1 or TRBD2 (6 bases each). Germline V gene lookup returns CDR1 MRHNA and CDR2 SNTAGT. CDR3 length: 15 residues. The CDR3 nucleotides read TGTGCCAGCACTGACGCCCCGGGGGCTCGGAGGACCCAGTACTTC. It is translated as CASTDAPGARRTQYF.

The chain combines TRBV19 with TRBJ1-1; TRBD1 matches 9 bases. Germline assignment: CDR1 LNHDA and CDR2 SQIVND (reference sequence). The V and J ends lost 7 bases and 1 base, in that order; junction bases with no gene match: 4. The CDR3 spans 14 residues. The DNA for the CDR3 is TGTGCCAGTAACCCGGACAGGGGGAACACTGAAGCTTTCTTT. Encoded protein: CASNPDRGNTEAFF. The variable domain in full, with the rest retrieved from reference TRBV19 and TRBJ1-1, is DGGITQSPKYLFRKEGQNVTLSCEQNLNHDAMYWYRQDPGQGLRLIYYSQIVNDFQKGDIAEGYSVSREKKESFPLTVTSAQKNPTAFYLCASNPDRGNTEAFFGQGTRLTVV.